This T cell receptor beta chain derives from a study of blood T cell repertoires in COVID-19. The CDR3 extends over 14 amino acids. CDR1 and CDR2 from the germline V gene are GTSNPN and SVGIG (reference sequence). The trim removed 2 bases at V and 3 bases at J, leaving 7 bases unmatched. Generated by immunoSEQ multiplex PCR, the TCRdb table keeps only in-frame clones and is missing some. Of about 400,000 clones in the sample, around nine tenths were seen once. Ages ranged from about 18 to 89 years, with residence in more than 20 US areas. Sequenced input: PBMCs or T cells enriched from blood (not recorded which). The receptor comes from a woman aged 25 to 39 who had recovered from COVID-19. The chain joins TRBV30 to TRBJ2-7; 7 nucleotides agree with TRBD2. The CDR3 protein is CAWSIGLENYEQYF. The CDR3 DNA follows: TGTGCCTGGAGTATAGGACTAGAGAACTACGAGCAGTACTTC.